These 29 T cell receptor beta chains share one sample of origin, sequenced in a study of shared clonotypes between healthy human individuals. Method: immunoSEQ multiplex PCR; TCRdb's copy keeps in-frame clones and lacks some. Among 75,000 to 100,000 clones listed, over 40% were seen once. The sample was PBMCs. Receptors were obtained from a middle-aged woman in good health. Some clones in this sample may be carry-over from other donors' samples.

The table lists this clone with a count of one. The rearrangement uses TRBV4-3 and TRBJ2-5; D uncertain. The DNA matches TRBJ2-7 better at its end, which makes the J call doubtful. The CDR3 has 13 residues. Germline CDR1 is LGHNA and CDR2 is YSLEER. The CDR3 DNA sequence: TGCGCCAGCAGCCAAGATAACTCCTACGAGCAGTACTTC. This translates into CASSQDNSYEQYF.

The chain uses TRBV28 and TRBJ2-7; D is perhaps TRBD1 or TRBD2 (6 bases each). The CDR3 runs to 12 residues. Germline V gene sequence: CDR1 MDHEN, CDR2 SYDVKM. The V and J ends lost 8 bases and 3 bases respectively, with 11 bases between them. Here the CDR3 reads CASWGDNYEQYF. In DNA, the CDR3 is TGTGCCAGCTGGGGGGACAACTACGAGCAGTACTTC.

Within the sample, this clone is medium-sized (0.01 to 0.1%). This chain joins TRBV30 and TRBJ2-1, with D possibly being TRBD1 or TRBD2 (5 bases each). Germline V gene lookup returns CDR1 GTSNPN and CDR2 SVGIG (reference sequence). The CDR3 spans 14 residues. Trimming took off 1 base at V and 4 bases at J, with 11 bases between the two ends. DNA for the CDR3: TGTGCCTGGAGTGGGGGGATCCCTTACAATGAGCAGTTCTTC. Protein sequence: CAWSGGIPYNEQFF. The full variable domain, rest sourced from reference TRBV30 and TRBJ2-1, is SQTIHQWPATLVQPVGSPLSLECTVEGTSNPNLYWYRQAAGRGLQLLFYSVGIGQISSEVPQNLSASRPQDRQFILSSKKLLLSDSGFYLCAWSGGIPYNEQFFGPGTRLTVL.

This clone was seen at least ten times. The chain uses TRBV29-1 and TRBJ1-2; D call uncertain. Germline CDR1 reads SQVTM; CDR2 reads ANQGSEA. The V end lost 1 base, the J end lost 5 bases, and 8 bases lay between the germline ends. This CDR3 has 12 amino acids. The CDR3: CSVEGLGYGYTF. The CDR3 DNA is TGCAGCGTTGAAGGTCTAGGATATGGCTACACCTTC. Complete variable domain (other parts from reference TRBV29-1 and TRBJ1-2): SAVISQKPSRDICQRGTSLTIQCQVDSQVTMMFWYRQQPGQSLTLIATANQGSEATYESGFVIDKFPISRPNLTFSTLTVSNMSPEDSSIYLCSVEGLGYGYTFGSGTRLTVV.

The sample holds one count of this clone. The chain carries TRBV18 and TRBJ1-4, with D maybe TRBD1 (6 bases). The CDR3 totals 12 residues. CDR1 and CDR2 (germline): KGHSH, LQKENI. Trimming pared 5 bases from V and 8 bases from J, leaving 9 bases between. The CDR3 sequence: CASSTDREKLFF. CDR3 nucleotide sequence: TGTGCCAGCTCAACTGACAGGGAAAAACTGTTTTTT.

CDR3 residues: CASKRGGTDTQYF. CDR3 nucleotide sequence: TGTGCCAGCAAACGTGGGGGCACAGATACGCAGTATTTT. V gene TRBV7-2 combines with J gene TRBJ2-3; D is unclear. Germline loops: CDR1 SGHTA, CDR2 FQGNSA. V lost 7 bases to trimming and J lost 1 base, with 9 bases between them. The CDR3 has 13 amino acids.

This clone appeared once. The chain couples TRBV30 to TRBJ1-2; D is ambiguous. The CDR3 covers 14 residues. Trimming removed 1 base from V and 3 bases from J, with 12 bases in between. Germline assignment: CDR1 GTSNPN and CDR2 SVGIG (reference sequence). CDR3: CAWSAFGQHYGYTF. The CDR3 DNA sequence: TGTGCCTGGAGTGCTTTCGGGCAGCACTATGGCTACACCTTC.

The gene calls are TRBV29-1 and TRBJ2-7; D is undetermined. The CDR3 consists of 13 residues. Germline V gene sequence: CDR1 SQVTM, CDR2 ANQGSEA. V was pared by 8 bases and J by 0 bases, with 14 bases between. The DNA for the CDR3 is TGCAGCATATCCAACGGCAACTCCTACGAGCAGTACTTC. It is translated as CSISNGNSYEQYF.

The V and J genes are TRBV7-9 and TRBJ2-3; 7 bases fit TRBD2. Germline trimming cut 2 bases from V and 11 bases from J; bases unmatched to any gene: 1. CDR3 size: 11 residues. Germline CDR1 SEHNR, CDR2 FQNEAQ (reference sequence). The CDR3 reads CASSLLAVQYF. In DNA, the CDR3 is TGTGCCAGCAGCTTACTAGCGGTGCAGTATTTT.

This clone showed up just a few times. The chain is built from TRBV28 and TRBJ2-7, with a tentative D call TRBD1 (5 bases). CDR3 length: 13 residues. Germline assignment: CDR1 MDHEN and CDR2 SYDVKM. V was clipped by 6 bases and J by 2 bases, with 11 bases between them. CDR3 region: CASRRGATYEQYF. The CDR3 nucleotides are TGTGCCAGCAGAAGGGGTGCGACCTACGAGCAGTACTTC. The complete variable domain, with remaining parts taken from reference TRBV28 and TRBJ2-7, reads DVKVTQSSRYLVKRTGEKVFLECVQDMDHENMFWYRQDPGLGLRLIYFSYDVKMKEKGDIPEGYSVSREKKERFSLILESASTNQTSMYLCASRRGATYEQYFGPGTRLTVT.

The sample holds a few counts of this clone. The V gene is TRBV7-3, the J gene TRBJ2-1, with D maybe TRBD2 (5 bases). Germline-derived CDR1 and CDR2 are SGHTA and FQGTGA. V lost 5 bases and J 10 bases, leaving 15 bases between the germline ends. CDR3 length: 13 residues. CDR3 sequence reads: CASSPRTLGEQFF. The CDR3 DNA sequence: TGTGCCAGCAGCCCCCGGACTCTGGGGGAGCAGTTCTTC.

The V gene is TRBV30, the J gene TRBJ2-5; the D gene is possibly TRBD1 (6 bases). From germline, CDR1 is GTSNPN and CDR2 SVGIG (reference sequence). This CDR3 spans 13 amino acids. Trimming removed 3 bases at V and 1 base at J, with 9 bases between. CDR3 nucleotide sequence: TGTGCCTGGAGCAGGACAGTCCAAGAGACCCAGTACTTC. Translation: CAWSRTVQETQYF.

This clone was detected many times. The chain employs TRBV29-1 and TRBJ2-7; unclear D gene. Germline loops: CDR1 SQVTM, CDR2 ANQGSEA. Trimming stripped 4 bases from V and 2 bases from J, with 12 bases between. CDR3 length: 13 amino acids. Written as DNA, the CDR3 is TGCAGCGTTGGAACAGTCGAACCCTACGAGCAGTACTTC. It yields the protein CSVGTVEPYEQYF.

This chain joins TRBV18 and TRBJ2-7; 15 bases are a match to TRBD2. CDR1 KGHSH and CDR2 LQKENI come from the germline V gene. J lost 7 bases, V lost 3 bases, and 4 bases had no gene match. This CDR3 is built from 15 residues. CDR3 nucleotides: TGTGCCAGCTCACCGGGACTAGCGGGAGGAGGGGAGCAGTACTTC. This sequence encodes CASSPGLAGGGEQYF. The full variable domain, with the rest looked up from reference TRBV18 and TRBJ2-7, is NAGVMQNPRHLVRRRGQEARLRCSPMKGHSHVYWYRQLPEEGLKFMVYLQKENIIDESGMPKERFSAEFPKEGPSILRIQQVVRGDSAAYFCASSPGLAGGGEQYFGPGTRLTVT.

Here the CDR3 reads CPRTGGASGYTF. CDR3 nucleotides: TGTCCTCGGACAGGGGGCGCGTCGGGCTACACCTTC. This chain uses TRBV7-7 with TRBJ1-2, with TRBD1 identical over 11 bases. Germline V lookup: CDR1 SSHAT, CDR2 FNYEAQ (reference sequence). This CDR3 comprises 12 residues.

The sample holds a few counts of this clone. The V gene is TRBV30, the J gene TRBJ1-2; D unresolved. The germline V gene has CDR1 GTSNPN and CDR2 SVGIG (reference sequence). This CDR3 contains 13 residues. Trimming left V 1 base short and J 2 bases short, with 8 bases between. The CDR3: CAWSGGLNYGYTF. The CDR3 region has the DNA TGTGCCTGGAGTGGAGGGTTGAACTATGGCTACACCTTC.

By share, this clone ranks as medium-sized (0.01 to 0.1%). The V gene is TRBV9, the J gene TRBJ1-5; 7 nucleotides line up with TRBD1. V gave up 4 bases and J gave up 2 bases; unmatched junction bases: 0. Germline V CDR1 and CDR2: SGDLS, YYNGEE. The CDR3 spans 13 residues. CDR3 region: CASSTGGNQPQHF. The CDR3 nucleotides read TGTGCCAGCAGCACAGGGGGCAATCAGCCCCAGCATTTT.

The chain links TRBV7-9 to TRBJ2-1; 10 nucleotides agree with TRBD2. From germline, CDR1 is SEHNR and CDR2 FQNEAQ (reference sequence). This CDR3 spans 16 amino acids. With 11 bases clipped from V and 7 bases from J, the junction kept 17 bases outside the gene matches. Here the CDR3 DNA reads TGTGCCGTTTTATCAAGCGGGAGGGCCTTGGGGAATGAGCAGTTCTTC. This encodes CAVLSSGRALGNEQFF. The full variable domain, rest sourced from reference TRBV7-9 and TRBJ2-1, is DTGVSQNPRHKITKRGQNVTFRCDPISEHNRLYWYRQTLGQGPEFLTYFQNEAQLEKSRLLSDRFSAERPKGSFSTLEIQRTEQGDSAMYLCAVLSSGRALGNEQFFGPGTRLTVL.

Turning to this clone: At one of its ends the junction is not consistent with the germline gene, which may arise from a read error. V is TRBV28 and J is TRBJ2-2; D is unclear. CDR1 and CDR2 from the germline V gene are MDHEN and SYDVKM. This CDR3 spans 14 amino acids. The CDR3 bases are TGTGCCAGCAGTCTACCCGCGAACGCCGGGGAGCTGTTTTTT. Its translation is CASSLPANAGELFF.

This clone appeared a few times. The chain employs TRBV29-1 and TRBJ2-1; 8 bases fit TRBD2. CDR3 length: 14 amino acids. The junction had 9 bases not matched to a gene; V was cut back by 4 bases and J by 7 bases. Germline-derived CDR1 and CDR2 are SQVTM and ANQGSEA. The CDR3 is CSVALRLAGNEQFF. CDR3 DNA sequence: TGCAGCGTTGCCCTTCGGCTAGCGGGTAATGAGCAGTTCTTC.

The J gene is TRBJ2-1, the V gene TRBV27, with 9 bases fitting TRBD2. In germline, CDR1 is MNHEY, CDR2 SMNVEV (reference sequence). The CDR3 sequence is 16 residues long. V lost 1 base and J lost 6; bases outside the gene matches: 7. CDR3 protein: CASSLFTGLAINEQFF. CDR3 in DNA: TGTGCCAGCAGTTTATTCACGGGACTAGCCATCAATGAGCAGTTCTTC.

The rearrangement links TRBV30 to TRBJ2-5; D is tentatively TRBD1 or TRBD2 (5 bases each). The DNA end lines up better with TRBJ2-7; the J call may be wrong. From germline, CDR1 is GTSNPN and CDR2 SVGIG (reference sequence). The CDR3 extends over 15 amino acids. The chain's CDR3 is CAWSGQDQRGYEQYF. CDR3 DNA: TGTGCCTGGAGTGGGCAGGACCAGAGGGGCTACGAGCAGTACTTC.

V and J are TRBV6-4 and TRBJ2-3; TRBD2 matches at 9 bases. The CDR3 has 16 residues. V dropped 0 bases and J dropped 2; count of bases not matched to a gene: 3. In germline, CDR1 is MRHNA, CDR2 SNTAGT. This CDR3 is CASSDSRTSDTDTQYF. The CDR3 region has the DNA TGTGCCAGCAGTGACTCGAGGACTAGCGACACAGATACGCAGTATTTT.

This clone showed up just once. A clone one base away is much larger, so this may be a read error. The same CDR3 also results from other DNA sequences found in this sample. Written as DNA, the CDR3 is TGTGCCTGGAGTAGAGGCGCCAACTATGGCTACACCTTC. Translation: CAWSRGANYGYTF. This rearrangement joins TRBV30 to TRBJ1-2, with unresolved D. The CDR3 has 13 amino acids. The germline gives CDR1 GTSNPN, CDR2 SVGIG (reference sequence). Trimming removed 2 bases at V and 2 bases at J, with 9 bases between.

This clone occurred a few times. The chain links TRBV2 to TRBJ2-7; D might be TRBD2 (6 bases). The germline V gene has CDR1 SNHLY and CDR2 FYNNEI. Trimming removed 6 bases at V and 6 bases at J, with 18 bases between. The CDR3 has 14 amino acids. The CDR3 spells CASRRGREQSEQYF. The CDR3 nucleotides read TGTGCCAGCAGGAGGGGTCGGGAGCAATCCGAGCAGTACTTC.

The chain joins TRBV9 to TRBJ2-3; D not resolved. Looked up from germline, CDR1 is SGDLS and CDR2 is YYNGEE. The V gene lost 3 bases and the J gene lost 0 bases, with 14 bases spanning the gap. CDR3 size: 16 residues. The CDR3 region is CASSAPLNPSTDTQYF. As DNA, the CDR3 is TGTGCCAGCAGCGCCCCTCTGAACCCTAGCACAGATACGCAGTATTTT.

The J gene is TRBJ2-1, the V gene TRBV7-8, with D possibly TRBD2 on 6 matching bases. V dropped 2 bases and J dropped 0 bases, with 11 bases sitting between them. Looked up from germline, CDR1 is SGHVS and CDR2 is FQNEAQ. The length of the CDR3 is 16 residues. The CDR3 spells CASSLREGLSYNEQFF. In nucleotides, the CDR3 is TGTGCCAGCAGCTTACGTGAGGGACTCTCCTACAATGAGCAGTTCTTC.

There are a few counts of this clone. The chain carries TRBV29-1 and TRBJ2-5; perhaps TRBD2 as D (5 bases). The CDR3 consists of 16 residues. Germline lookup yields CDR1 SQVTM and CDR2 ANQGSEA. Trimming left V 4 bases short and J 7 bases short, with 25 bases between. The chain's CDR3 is CSVGAGVRDPVRTQYF. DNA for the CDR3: TGCAGCGTTGGGGCGGGTGTAAGAGACCCAGTACGGACCCAGTACTTC.

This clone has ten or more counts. This CDR3 is CAWTQVSGTEAFF. The CDR3 nucleotides are TGTGCCTGGACGCAGGTGTCGGGCACTGAAGCTTTCTTT. This rearrangement joins TRBV30 to TRBJ1-1, with D hard to call. The ends were cut back, 4 bases at V and 4 bases at J, with 13 bases in the middle. The germline CDR1 and CDR2 sequences are GTSNPN and SVGIG (reference sequence). This CDR3 has 13 amino acids.